Following are 27 T cell receptor beta chains from one sample sequenced in a study of T-cell reconstitution after alpha-beta-depleted transplantation in children. Preparation of the TCRbeta library was carried out with unique molecular identifiers. TCRdb re-derived calls from the PCR reads in MiXCR, one entry per CDR3 protein. The sample lists 360,000 or so distinct CDR3 sequences, just over 20% occurring once. The specimen was PBMCs from the stem cell graft donor, collected from the stem cell graft. Source of these receptors: a human donor who donated a stem cell graft to a child with acute myeloid leukemia.

This clonotype was detected only a few times. The chain couples TRBV20-1 to TRBJ2-7; no reliable D call. The V gene's germline CDR1 is DFQATT and CDR2 SNEGSKA (reference sequence). Trimming stripped 3 bases from V and 0 bases from J, with 21 bases between. The CDR3 loop spans 17 amino acids. The CDR3 DNA sequence: TGCAGTGCTAGGACGGAAGACAAGCCCAAATTCTCCTACGAGCAGTACTTC. Translation: CSARTEDKPKFSYEQYF.

The gene calls are TRBV20-1 and TRBJ2-1, with 9 bases fitting TRBD2. The CDR3 extends over 15 amino acids. J lost 8 bases, V lost 0 bases, and 8 bases had no gene match. The germline V gene has CDR1 DFQATT and CDR2 SNEGSKA (reference sequence). The CDR3 sequence: CSARDLAGDGYEQFF. CDR3 coding DNA: TGCAGTGCTAGAGATTTAGCGGGAGATGGTTATGAGCAGTTCTTC.

This clonotype was observed a handful of times. The V and J genes are TRBV6-5 and TRBJ2-5; TRBD2 matches at 7 bases. The CDR3 length is 15 residues. After removal of 4 bases from V and 1 base from J, the junction contained 6 bases not matched to a gene. Germline V lookup: CDR1 MNHEY, CDR2 SVGAGI. The CDR3 reads CASSFSSSGQETQYF. The CDR3 region has the DNA TGTGCCAGCAGTTTTTCGTCTAGCGGCCAAGAGACCCAGTACTTC.

This clonotype was counted between two and nine times. The rearrangement uses TRBV7-9 and TRBJ2-3; D remains unclear. The germline CDR1 and CDR2 sequences are SEHNR and FQNEAQ (reference sequence). The CDR3 consists of 12 residues. Trimming stripped 6 bases from V and 5 bases from J, with 9 bases between. In DNA form, the CDR3 reads TGTGCCAGCAGGCGGTTGGAAGATACGCAGTATTTT. This encodes CASRRLEDTQYF. The complete variable domain, with remaining parts taken from reference TRBV7-9 and TRBJ2-3, reads DTGVSQNPRHKITKRGQNVTFRCDPISEHNRLYWYRQTLGQGPEFLTYFQNEAQLEKSRLLSDRFSAERPKGSFSTLEIQRTEQGDSAMYLCASRRLEDTQYFGPGTRLTVL.

This clonotype has ten or more counts. The V gene is TRBV20-1, the J gene TRBJ2-6; D ambiguous. The length of the CDR3 is 13 residues. V lost 3 bases to trimming and J lost 1 base, with 4 bases between them. Germline CDR1 and CDR2: DFQATT and SNEGSKA (reference sequence). The CDR3 DNA reads TGCAGTGCTAGTGGGTCTGGGGCCAACGTCCTGACTTTC. Its protein is CSASGSGANVLTF.

This clonotype was seen a handful of times. The chain couples TRBV29-1 to TRBJ1-4; weak D call: TRBD1 (5 bases). Germline loops: CDR1 SQVTM, CDR2 ANQGSEA. The CDR3 covers 13 residues. V lost 7 bases and J 5 bases, leaving 14 bases between the germline ends. The CDR3 sequence is CSAAVSGNEKLFF. The CDR3 bases are TGCAGCGCTGCGGTCTCAGGGAATGAAAAACTGTTTTTT.

This clonotype has only a few counts. The chain couples TRBV5-1 to TRBJ2-5, with TRBD2 identical over 10 bases. Germline CDR1 reads SGHRS; CDR2 reads YFSETQ. The CDR3 runs to 15 residues. V was pared by 2 bases and J by 4 bases, with 5 bases of the junction left unmatched. For the CDR3, the DNA is TGCGCCAGCAGCTTTTCAGCGGGAGGGGCAGAGACCCAGTACTTC. This sequence encodes CASSFSAGGAETQYF.

This clonotype was detected many times. The V and J genes are TRBV7-2 and TRBJ2-3; D is ambiguous. Germline V CDR1 and CDR2: SGHTA, FQGNSA. Trimming cost V 2 bases and J 2 bases, with 2 bases left between them. This CDR3 has 12 residues. The CDR3 is CASSLLTDTQYF. DNA for the CDR3: TGTGCCAGCAGCTTACTCACAGATACGCAGTATTTT.

This clonotype was found many times. The rearrangement links TRBV20-1 to TRBJ1-1; D possibly corresponds to TRBD1 (5 bases). The CDR3 loop spans 14 amino acids. Germline assignment: CDR1 DFQATT and CDR2 SNEGSKA (reference sequence). Trimming left V 4 bases short and J 0 bases short, with 12 bases between. CDR3 in DNA: TGCAGTGCTACAGGGAGAAACCTGAACACTGAAGCTTTCTTT. This encodes CSATGRNLNTEAFF.

This clonotype was seen a few times. The chain links TRBV9 to TRBJ1-1; D unclear. In germline, CDR1 is SGDLS, CDR2 YYNGEE. Deletions cut 2 bases from V and 1 base from J, with 12 bases between. The CDR3 is 15 residues long. The CDR3 region is CASSVTPAANTEAFF. The CDR3 bases are TGTGCCAGCAGCGTTACCCCCGCAGCGAACACTGAAGCTTTCTTT.

The V and J genes are TRBV7-3 and TRBJ2-1; no clear D. CDR1 and CDR2 (germline): SGHTA, FQGTGA. The CDR3 totals 13 residues. The V end lost 5 bases, the J end lost 9 bases, and 14 bases lay between the germline ends. CDR3 nucleotides: TGTGCCAGCAGCCCAGACGTGGTGAGTGAGCAGTTCTTC. Protein product: CASSPDVVSEQFF.

The J gene is TRBJ2-1, the V gene TRBV15; 7 nucleotides agree with TRBD1. Looked up from germline, CDR1 is LNHNV and CDR2 is YYDKDF (reference sequence). This CDR3 is built from 16 residues. The ends lost 8 bases at V and 2 bases at J; junction bases unmatched: 12. CDR3 in amino acids: CATQTGTENPYNEQFF. CDR3 in DNA: TGTGCCACCCAAACCGGGACAGAAAATCCCTACAATGAGCAGTTCTTC.

The chain has TRBV10-3 and TRBJ2-2, with 12 bases aligning to TRBD2. The trim removed 7 bases at V and 2 bases at J, leaving 5 bases unmatched. CDR3 size: 16 residues. Germline assignment: CDR1 ENHRY and CDR2 SYGVKD. The DNA of the CDR3 is TGTGCCATCACCAAGACTAGCGGGAGAAACACCGGGGAGCTGTTTTTT. The encoded protein is CAITKTSGRNTGELFF.

The CDR3 DNA follows: TGTGCCACCTCAGGGACGTCCTTCACCTACGAGCAGTACTTC. Encoded protein: CATSGTSFTYEQYF. The chain recombines TRBV10-3 with TRBJ2-7; the D gene could be TRBD1 or TRBD2 (5 bases each). The germline CDR1 and CDR2 sequences are ENHRY and SYGVKD. V lost 10 bases and J 2 bases, leaving 18 bases between the germline ends. This CDR3 comprises 14 residues.

Only a few counts were recorded for this clonotype. The chain employs TRBV25-1 and TRBJ2-5; TRBD2 matches 13 bases. The germline V gene has CDR1 MGHDK and CDR2 SYGVNS. V shed 6 bases, J shed 4 bases, and the junction held 11 bases outside the gene matches. This CDR3 is built from 17 residues. CDR3 protein: CASSEGLAGLRGETQYF. The CDR3 DNA reads TGTGCCAGCAGCGAGGGACTAGCGGGGTTGAGAGGAGAGACCCAGTACTTC. Together with reference TRBV25-1 and TRBJ2-5, the CDR3 gives the full variable domain: EADIYQTPRYLVIGTGKKITLECSQTMGHDKMYWYQQDPGMELHLIHYSYGVNSTEKGDLSSESTVSRIRTEHFPLTLESARPSHTSQYLCASSEGLAGLRGETQYFGPGTRLLVL.

V and J are TRBV12-5 and TRBJ2-1, with TRBD2 matching 8 bases. Germline V gene sequence: CDR1 LGHNT, CDR2 FRNRAP. The CDR3 is 19 amino acids. V lost 5 bases and J lost 1; bases outside the gene matches: 16. CDR3 sequence: CASGNHYSGKGGSYNEQFF. CDR3 DNA: TGTGCTAGTGGTAACCACTATAGCGGGAAGGGTGGTTCCTACAATGAGCAGTTCTTC.

The chain joins TRBV20-1 to TRBJ2-7, with TRBD2 matching over 14 bases. Per germline, CDR1 DFQATT and CDR2 SNEGSKA (reference sequence). The CDR3 runs to 16 residues. After removal of 6 bases from V and 0 bases from J, the junction contained 7 bases not matched to a gene. CDR3 protein: CSAKGLAGVSSYEQYF. The CDR3 region has the DNA TGCAGTGCCAAGGGACTAGCGGGGGTGAGCTCCTACGAGCAGTACTTC.

This clonotype was recorded many times. The chain couples TRBV20-1 to TRBJ2-1, with D maybe TRBD2 (6 bases). In germline, CDR1 is DFQATT, CDR2 SNEGSKA (reference sequence). V was clipped by 0 bases and J by 14 bases, with 14 bases between them. The CDR3 has 12 amino acids. The CDR3 sequence: CSARDLSGGKFF. The CDR3 DNA follows: TGCAGTGCTAGAGATCTGAGTGGGGGGAAGTTCTTC.

The CDR3 protein is CSVEISGLINEQFF. As DNA, the CDR3 is TGCAGCGTTGAAATTTCCGGACTGATAAATGAGCAGTTCTTC. The rearrangement uses TRBV29-1 and TRBJ2-1; TRBD2 is a possible D gene (5 bases). Germline assignment: CDR1 SQVTM and CDR2 ANQGSEA. V lost 2 bases to trimming and J lost 7 bases, with 15 bases between them. The CDR3 spans 14 residues.

The V and J genes are TRBV12-3 or TRBV12-4 and TRBJ2-5; 7 nucleotides align to TRBD1. The CDR3 totals 14 residues. Unmatched junction bases numbered 8, after V lost 5 bases and J lost 5 bases. CDR3 nucleotide sequence: TGTGCCAGCAGTACGACACAGGGGCCGGAGACCCAGTACTTC. Translating it yields CASSTTQGPETQYF.

V is TRBV20-1 and J is TRBJ2-5; 10 nucleotides match TRBD2. The CDR3 length is 16 residues. After removal of 3 bases from V and 1 base from J, the junction contained 8 bases not matched to a gene. Germline V lookup: CDR1 DFQATT, CDR2 SNEGSKA (reference sequence). The CDR3 reads CSASLASGSIQETQYF. The CDR3 region has the DNA TGCAGTGCTAGTCTGGCTAGCGGGAGCATCCAAGAGACCCAGTACTTC.

The genes are TRBV23-1 and TRBJ2-3; 11 positions agree with TRBD2. TRBV23-1 is filed as an ORF, its function uncertain. The trim removed 1 base at V and 1 base at J, leaving 4 bases unmatched. The CDR3 totals 17 residues. The chain's CDR3 is CASSQWRTSGRTDTQYF. In DNA, the CDR3 is TGCGCCAGCAGTCAATGGCGGACTAGCGGGCGCACAGATACGCAGTATTTT.

This clonotype occurred a few times. The J gene is TRBJ2-7, the V gene TRBV24-1; 10 bases fit TRBD1. Germline CDR1 KGHDR, CDR2 SFDVKD. The CDR3 is made up of 17 amino acids. V shed 8 bases and J 6 bases; nucleotides not matched to a gene: 18. The CDR3: CATNLVGKPGQGSEQYF. For the CDR3, the DNA is TGTGCCACCAACCTAGTTGGCAAACCGGGACAGGGGTCCGAGCAGTACTTC.

In its sample, this clonotype was seen many times. The chain recombines TRBV29-1 with TRBJ1-1; D not resolved. The CDR3 contains 14 residues. Germline V lookup: CDR1 SQVTM, CDR2 ANQGSEA. V was clipped by 3 bases and J by 0 bases, with 11 bases between them. CDR3 DNA sequence: TGCAGCGTTGATTACGCAGGAATGAACACTGAAGCTTTCTTT. The encoded protein is CSVDYAGMNTEAFF.

The chain uses TRBV2 and TRBJ1-2; no reliable D call. V was pared by 10 bases and J by 6 bases, with 12 bases between. This CDR3 has 11 residues. Per the germline V gene, CDR1 is SNHLY and CDR2 is FYNNEI. The chain's CDR3 is CATTRFDGYTF. Written as DNA, the CDR3 is TGTGCCACCACCCGGTTCGATGGCTACACCTTC.

This clonotype was counted between two and nine times. The J gene is TRBJ2-7, the V gene TRBV12-3 or TRBV12-4; D remains ambiguous. This CDR3 contains 12 residues. V was clipped by 5 bases and J by 7 bases, with 12 bases between them. As DNA, the CDR3 is TGTGCCAGCAGTGACTGGGTCGGGGAGCAGTACTTC. It translates to CASSDWVGEQYF.

The table lists this clonotype with a few counts. The J gene is TRBJ2-1, the V gene TRBV25-1; 10 bases are shared with TRBD2. Per germline, CDR1 MGHDK and CDR2 SYGVNS. The CDR3 extends over 17 amino acids. The J segment lost 3 bases and the V segment lost 4 bases, leaving 9 bases of the junction unmatched. CDR3 protein: CASSGTGTSDGYNEQFF. DNA for the CDR3: TGTGCCAGCAGTGGAACCGGGACTAGCGACGGCTACAATGAGCAGTTCTTC.